This T cell receptor (beta chain) was sequenced for a study of post-analysis software for immune sequencing data. The V gene's germline CDR1 is KGHSH and CDR2 LQKENI. V was pared by 4 bases and J by 15 bases, with 13 bases between. The CDR3 has 11 residues. This clonotype showed up just a few times. Its specificity is not known. Every TCR beta cDNA library bore unique molecular identifiers. Once about 0.95 to 10 million T cells were used, hundreds of thousands of cDNA molecules resulted. TCRdb reprocessed the PCR reads with MiXCR, giving one entry per CDR3 protein. The data hold about 200,000 distinct CDR3 sequences, with roughly 28% observed a single time. Study-wide points: Roughly 5 TRBV segments occurring more often in patients than controls included TRBV5-6, TRBV5-1 and TRBV20-1.

The rearrangement uses TRBV18 and TRBJ2-1; D tentatively reads TRBD1 or TRBD2 (5 bases each). The receptor's source is a girl aged 2-17 years with multiple sclerosis. The material sequenced was blood. CDR3 in amino acids: CASSLGDPAFF. Written as DNA, the CDR3 is TGTGCCAGCTCACTCGGGGACCCGGCGTTCTTC.